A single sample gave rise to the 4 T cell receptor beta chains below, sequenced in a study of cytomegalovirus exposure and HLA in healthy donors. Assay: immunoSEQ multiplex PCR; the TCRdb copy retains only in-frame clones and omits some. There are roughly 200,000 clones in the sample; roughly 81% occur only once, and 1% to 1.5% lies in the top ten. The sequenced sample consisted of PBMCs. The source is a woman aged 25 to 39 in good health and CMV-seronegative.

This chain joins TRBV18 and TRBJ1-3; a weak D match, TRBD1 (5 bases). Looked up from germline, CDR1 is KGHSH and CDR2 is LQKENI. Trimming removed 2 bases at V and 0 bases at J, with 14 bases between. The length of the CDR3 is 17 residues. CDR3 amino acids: CASSPRQQQSSGNTIYF. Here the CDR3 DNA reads TGTGCCAGCTCACCAAGACAGCAACAGAGCTCTGGAAACACCATATATTTT.

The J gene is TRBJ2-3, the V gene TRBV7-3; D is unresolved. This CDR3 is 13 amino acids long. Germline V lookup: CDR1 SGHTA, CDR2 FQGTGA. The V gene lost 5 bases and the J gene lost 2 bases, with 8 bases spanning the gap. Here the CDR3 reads CASSAGATDTQYF. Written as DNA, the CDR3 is TGTGCCAGCAGCGCTGGAGCCACAGATACGCAGTATTTT.

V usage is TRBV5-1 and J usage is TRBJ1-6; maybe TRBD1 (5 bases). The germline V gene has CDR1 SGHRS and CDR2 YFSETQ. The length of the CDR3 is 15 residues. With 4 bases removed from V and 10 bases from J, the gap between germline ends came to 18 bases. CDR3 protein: CASSPQPGMESPLHF. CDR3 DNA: TGCGCCAGCAGCCCCCAACCAGGGATGGAGTCACCCCTCCACTTT.

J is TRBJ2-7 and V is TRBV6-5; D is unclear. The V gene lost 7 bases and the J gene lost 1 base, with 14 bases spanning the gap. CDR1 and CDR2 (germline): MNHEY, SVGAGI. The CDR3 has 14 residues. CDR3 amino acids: CASTRSRLSYEQYF. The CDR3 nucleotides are TGTGCCAGCACCCGTTCCAGGTTATCCTACGAGCAGTACTTC.